This T cell receptor (beta chain) is from a study of radiotherapy plus CTLA-4 blockade in lung cancer. Turning to the study itself: Overall, approximately 19% of patients showed an objective response, while roughly 28% attained disease control. Study outcomes and limitations: Per reports, early blood T cell clone dynamics, plus interferon-beta, forecast response most strongly. In blood, TCR clones derived from the tumor expanded after radiotherapy plus ipilimumab.

As regards this clone: Its antigen is not identified.

Each patient with chemo-refractory metastatic non-small-cell lung cancer was treated with focal radiation plus CTLA-4 blockade using ipilimumab. Sequencing used immunoSEQ multiplex PCR; TCRdb keeps in-frame clones, though not all of them. The table lists over 80,000 clones, 83% of them singletons. This CDR3 spans 14 amino acids. The J segment lost 5 bases and the V segment lost 4 bases, leaving 4 bases of the junction unmatched. Germline V gene sequence: CDR1 LNHDA, CDR2 SQIVND (reference sequence). The sample consisted of peripheral blood, taken from a patient treated with radiotherapy plus ipilimumab. This chain connects TRBV19 to TRBJ1-5, with 8 bases lining up with TRBD1. The source is a human donor with non-small cell lung cancer who had stable disease on radiotherapy plus ipilimumab. The CDR3 coding sequence is TGTGCCAGTAGTACGGGACAGGTACATCAGCCCCAGCATTTT. Translated, it gives CASSTGQVHQPQHF.